The entry below gives a single T cell receptor (beta chain) sequence along with its context. The clone's antigen remains unknown. The record has no base qualities; no much larger clone is one base away. The donors were healthy, HIV-negative adults who had no recently reported acute infections or vaccinations. Every donor was a Caucasian adult residing in Nashville, Tennessee, USA. Magnetic negative selection was used to enrich CD4+ T cells, after which naive cells were positively selected on CD45RA and the negative fraction became the memory subset. Blood was collected by leukapheresis, and PBMCs were isolated by Ficoll-Histopaque density gradient centrifugation and then cryopreserved in liquid nitrogen vapor phase. Purity and quantity of every magnetically sorted T cell population were checked by analytical flow cytometry. Genomic DNA was isolated from every sorted fraction and measured by UV absorbance on a Nanodrop 2000c.

TCR CDR3 regions were amplified from genomic DNA by multiplex PCR using the deep immunoSEQ assay. Extracted genomic DNA from each cell subset was spread evenly across all wells of several immunoSEQ 96-well plates, with each plate serving as a replicate. For sorted subsets, roughly 200 ng of genomic DNA, equivalent to 25,000 to 30,000 T cell genomes, went into each replicate PCR. The purified libraries were quantified using a Qubit 3.0 fluorometer, sized with a Bioanalyzer 2100, and then quantified again using the KAPA Library Quantification kit. A separate single-read 150-cycle Illumina NextSeq 550 flow cell was used to sequence each immunoSEQ 96-well plate. As for the authors' bioinformatics: The immunoSEQ output contained only junctional sequences without quality scores, so filtering could not match that applied to full-length reads. Sequences were annotated with PyIR, a Python wrapper for IgBLAST v1.9, using IMGT germline references to assign V/J genes and CDR3. Reads with weak V/J assignments (E-value above 1e-6), missing CDR3, stop codons, out-of-frame junctions, or ambiguous translated residues were removed. V3J clonotypes were defined as sequences sharing the same inferred V gene, J gene, and CDR3 amino acid sequence. The percentage overlap between two repertoires was calculated by dividing the number of shared unique clonotypes by the size of the smaller repertoire. Richness of each repertoire was evaluated using RTK rarefaction, the Chao1 estimator, and Recon v2.1 estimates of unobserved clonotypes. Generation probabilities for all TCRbeta clonotypes obtained by the gDNA method from a handful of donors were computed using OLGA. TCRdb obtained this table from immuneACCESS and retained in-frame rearrangements with V and J assigned. These tables miss some clones; where compared with another copy, unresolved V genes account for less than half of the shortfall, and the remainder is unexplained. D and trimming come from the DNA, and the V and J calls and clone size come from that table. The sample includes some 2 million clones, with 90% to 95% observed a single time. Clones ranked in the top ten supply approximately 0.13% of the sample.

This specimen belongs to a study of shared clonotypes between healthy human individuals (dated by TCRdb to 2020 to 2022). At the level of the whole study: Two women and three men aged 18 to 49 years were included in the cohort. Each donor's leukapheresis produced roughly between about 0.8 and 8.9 billion PBMCs. For each donor, CD4 naive and CD4 memory were each given three plates, CD8 naive was given two plates, and CD8 memory was given one plate. The study deeply sequenced blood TCR repertoires of about 5 healthy adults to estimate repertoire size and the extent of clonotype sharing between individuals. Libraries were prepared and TCR repertoires were sequenced by different laboratories using diverse techniques, in order to increase sequencing depth and limit assay-specific biases.

The CDR3 sequence holds 19 residues, the cysteine and phenylalanine included. Only CDR3 DNA remains: 57 bases, in frame from the first base. V and J are trimmed by 2 bases and 0 bases, and the gene matches miss 9 bases of the junction. The germline V gene (reference sequence) gives CDR1 as MNHEY and CDR2 as SMNVEV. What the research found in general, with its limitations: Sampling was limited to blood, and TCR repertoires in tissue likely differ from TCR repertoires in blood. Larger estimated clonotype richness was generally found for naive subsets than for memory subsets. The genetic and exposure-history diversity represented was limited by the small number of donors. Pairwise subsampling led to the expectation that sequencing depth would affect the degree of clonotype sharing among donors. Even with the large sequencing depth, rarefaction of the sorted-subset datasets indicated that sequencing was incomplete. Sharing across several donors was observed for about 5% of naive CD4, less than 4% of naive CD8, about 2.3% of memory CD4, and roughly 0.4% of memory CD8 clonotypes. Clonotypes shared by all four sorted-subset donors showed higher generation probabilities than non-shared clonotypes.

This chain joins TRBV27 to TRBJ1-6; 8 bases in the junction line up with TRBD1. The sequenced sample was naive CD4+ T cells sorted from blood. Interpreted using the paper, the cell subset or site label stands for: CD45RA+ positively selected. This receptor was taken from a man between 18 and 29 years old in good health. CDR3 reads: CASSLIGRGLSSYNSPLHF. The nucleotides are TGTGCCAGCAGTTTAATCGGCAGGGGGCTGAGCTCCTATAATTCACCCCTCCACTTT.